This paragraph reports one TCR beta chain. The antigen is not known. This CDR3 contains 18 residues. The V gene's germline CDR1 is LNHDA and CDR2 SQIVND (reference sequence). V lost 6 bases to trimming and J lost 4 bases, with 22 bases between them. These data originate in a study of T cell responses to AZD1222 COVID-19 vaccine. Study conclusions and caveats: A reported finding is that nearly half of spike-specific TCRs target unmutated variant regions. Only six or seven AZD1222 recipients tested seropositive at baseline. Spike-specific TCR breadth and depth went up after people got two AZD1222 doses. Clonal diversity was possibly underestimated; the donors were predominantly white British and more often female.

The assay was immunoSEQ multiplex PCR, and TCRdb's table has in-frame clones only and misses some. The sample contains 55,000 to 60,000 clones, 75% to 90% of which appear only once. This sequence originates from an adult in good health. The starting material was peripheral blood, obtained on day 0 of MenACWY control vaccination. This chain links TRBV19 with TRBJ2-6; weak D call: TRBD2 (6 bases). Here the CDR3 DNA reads TGTGCCAGTAGCCGGGACGGGAGCTCATCCTACGGGGCCAACGTCCTGACTTTC. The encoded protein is CASSRDGSSSYGANVLTF.